The rows below give T cell receptor beta chains drawn from one sample of a study of chemoradiotherapy in HPV16-positive cancers. TCRdb's table, derived via immunoSEQ multiplex PCR, lists solely in-frame clones and lacks some. The repertoire holds over 1,400 clones, with about 81% as singletons. The specimen was tumor tissue, collected from a patient who underwent chemoradiotherapy. The receptor set was obtained from a human donor with HPV-associated anogenital cancer. The CDR3 runs from the conserved cysteine through the conserved F or W. A D gene is named only where the DNA matches it firmly. The listing skips clone size in some rows; elsewhere it reads once, few, many or a size class.

.	TRBJ1-2	13	TRBD1	TRBV6-5	CASSITGDYGYTF	TGTGCCAGCAGTATTACAGGGGATTATGGCTACACCTTC
once	TRBJ2-7	13	.	TRBV6-1	CASSDAGHREQYF	TGTGCCAGCAGTGACGCGGGACACCGCGAGCAGTACTTC
few	TRBJ1-1	16	TRBD1	TRBV19	CASTGDRNRLNTEAFF	TGTGCCAGTACCGGGGACAGAAACCGCCTGAACACTGAAGCTTTCTTT
.	TRBJ2-7	15	TRBD1	TRBV11-2	CASSLGDSSSYEQYF	TGTGCCAGCAGCCTCGGGGACAGTAGCTCCTACGAGCAGTACTTC
.	TRBJ1-6	14	.	TRBV6-6	CASTRTGLISPLHF	TGTGCCAGCACCAGAACGGGACTTATTTCACCCCTCCACTTT
few	TRBJ2-7	11	.	TRBV5-6	CASSLEYEQYF	TGTGCCAGCAGCTTGGAATACGAGCAGTACTTC
.	TRBJ2-7	12	.	TRBV2	CASNRASYEQYF	TGTGCCAGTAACAGGGCCTCCTACGAGCAGTACTTC
.	TRBJ2-7	13	TRBD1	TRBV6-5	CASSQGQRNEQYF	TGTGCCAGCAGCCAGGGACAGAGAAACGAGCAGTACTTC
.	TRBJ1-5	16	.	TRBV4-1	CASSQDARGGNQPQHF	TGCGCCAGCAGCCAAGATGCCCGGGGGGGTAATCAGCCCCAGCATTTT
.	TRBJ2-5	15	TRBD1	TRBV19	CASSNGQGLTETQYF	TGTGCCAGTAGTAACGGACAGGGTTTAACAGAGACCCAGTACTTC
.	TRBJ1-5	16	.	TRBV30	CAWSTDTGVSTQPQHF	TGTGCCTGGAGCACCGATACCGGGGTCTCCACCCAGCCCCAGCATTTT
.	TRBJ2-4	15	TRBD1	TRBV5-1	CASSLGQGAGNIQYF	TGCGCCAGCAGCTTGGGGCAGGGGGCGGGAAACATTCAGTACTTC
.	TRBJ1-2	15	.	TRBV7-2	CASSLDLSGSYGYTF	TGTGCCAGCAGCTTAGATCTGTCGGGTAGCTATGGCTACACCTTC
.	TRBJ1-2	17	TRBD1	TRBV4-2	CASSQGTDRNTNYGYTF	TGTGCCAGCAGCCAGGGAACGGACAGGAACACTAACTATGGCTACACCTTC
large	TRBJ1-2	11	TRBD1	TRBV5-1	CASTGGYGYTF	TGCGCCAGTACAGGGGGCTATGGCTACACCTTC
.	TRBJ1-4	16	TRBD1	TRBV6-5	CASSYTSGTAIEKLFF	TGTGCCAGCAGTTACACCTCCGGGACAGCGATTGAAAAACTGTTTTTT
once	TRBJ1-6	18	TRBD1	TRBV14	CASSQEVPPGTGHSPLHF	TGTGCCAGCAGCCAAGAAGTTCCTCCCGGGACAGGGCATTCACCCCTCCACTTT
.	TRBJ1-4	14	.	TRBV5-6	CASGNTMANEKLFF	TGTGCCAGCGGAAATACCATGGCTAATGAAAAACTGTTTTTT
.	TRBJ2-4	11	.	TRBV5-6	CASSLQNIQYF	TGTGCCAGCAGCTTGCAAAACATTCAGTACTTC
.	TRBJ1-2	14	TRBD1	TRBV28	CASSPGQARYGYTF	TGTGCCAGCAGTCCGGGACAGGCCCGCTATGGCTACACCTTC
.	TRBJ2-7	14	TRBD1	TRBV28	CASSFDRGIGEQYF	TGTGCCAGCAGTTTTGACAGGGGGATCGGCGAGCAGTACTTC
.	TRBJ1-6	15	.	TRBV4-1	CASSQDPRENSPLHF	TGCGCCAGCAGCCAAGATCCAAGGGAAAATTCACCCCTCCACTTT
.	TRBJ2-7	16	TRBD2	TRBV6-1	CASSEGIAGESYEQYF	TGTGCCAGCAGTGAAGGTATAGCGGGGGAATCCTACGAGCAGTACTTC
.	TRBJ2-5	11	.	TRBV5-1	CASSFQETQYF	TGCGCCAGCAGCTTCCAAGAGACCCAGTACTTC
.	TRBJ2-1	15	.	TRBV10-3	CAISETSAPYNEQFF	TGTGCCATCAGTGAAACAAGTGCCCCCTACAATGAGCAGTTCTTC
.	TRBJ1-2	15	.	TRBV30	CAWSGANGGRGGYTF	TGTGCCTGGAGTGGGGCAAATGGGGGGAGAGGAGGCTACACCTTC
.	TRBJ1-6	16	TRBD1	TRBV30	CACPGGQGEKLSPLHF	TGTGCCTGCCCAGGTGGACAGGGAGAAAAGCTATCACCCCTCCACTTT